This T cell receptor beta chain was sequenced during a study of cytomegalovirus exposure and HLA in healthy donors. Study-wide background: The platform used for the approximately 130 validation repertoires matched that of the approximately 670 first-cohort repertoires, a later analysis reported.

Donors were drawn from the approximately 120-subject validation cohort, separate from the roughly 700-subject first cohort. Generated by immunoSEQ multiplex PCR, the TCRdb table keeps only in-frame clones and is missing some. The sample has 150,000 to 200,000 clones, approximately 96% seen once; the top ten hold under 0.9%. Trimming removed 4 bases from V and 4 bases from J, with 13 bases in between. Germline assignment: CDR1 SNHLY and CDR2 FYNNEI. The CDR3 length is 15 residues. Sequenced input: PBMCs. The clonotype was recovered from a woman aged 18 to 35 in good health and CMV-seronegative. V gene TRBV2 combines with J gene TRBJ2-2, with D possibly TRBD1 on 5 matching bases. The CDR3 nucleotides read TGTGCCAGCAGTGTGGGGTTGGGGCCCACCGGGGAGCTGTTTTTT. Its protein product is CASSVGLGPTGELFF.